Listed here are 22 T cell receptor beta chains from one sample, sequenced in a study of blood T cell repertoires in COVID-19. The method was immunoSEQ multiplex PCR; TCRdb's version includes in-frame clones alone and lacks a portion of them. The sample includes about 32,000 clones, less than 95% of them seen just once. Sequenced: peripheral blood. The receptors were sampled from a man aged 65 to 85 with active or convalescent COVID-19.

The V call is TRBV7-8, the J call TRBJ2-3, with 8 bases identical to TRBD1. The junction had 5 bases not matched to a gene; V was cut back by 5 bases and J by 1 base. The CDR3 consists of 15 residues. Germline V gene lookup returns CDR1 SGHVS and CDR2 FQNEAQ. The CDR3 region has the DNA TGTGCCAGCAGCCGGGTGGGACAGGGCACAGATACGCAGTATTTT. This translates into CASSRVGQGTDTQYF.

The chain joins TRBV7-2 to TRBJ2-7; 9 positions match TRBD1. CDR1 is SGHTA and CDR2 is FQGNSA in the germline V gene. J gave up 2 bases and V 6 bases, and 8 bases lay outside the gene matches. This CDR3 has 15 residues. CDR3: CASRKGQGRTYEQYF. CDR3 sequence (DNA): TGTGCCAGCAGGAAGGGACAGGGTCGGACCTACGAGCAGTACTTC. Based on the CDR3 plus reference TRBV7-2 and TRBJ2-7, the full variable domain is GAGVSQSPSNKVTEKGKDVELRCDPISGHTALYWYRQSLGQGLEFLIYFQGNSAPDKSGLPSDRFSAERTGGSVSTLTIQRTQQEDSAVYLCASRKGQGRTYEQYFGPGTRLTVT.

J is TRBJ1-5 and V is TRBV18; tentative D call: TRBD1 (6 bases). Trimming took 4 bases from V and 0 from J, leaving 10 bases between them. The CDR3 length is 15 residues. Germline assignment: CDR1 KGHSH and CDR2 LQKENI. The CDR3 loop reads CASSLQGNSNQPQHF. In DNA, the CDR3 is TGTGCCAGCTCACTCCAGGGGAATAGCAATCAGCCCCAGCATTTT.

The CDR3 DNA is TGCGCCAGCAGCTTGTCAGGGTACGAAAAACTGTTTTTT. Translated: CASSLSGYEKLFF. The chain has TRBV5-1 and TRBJ1-4; tentatively, D is TRBD1 (5 bases). From germline, CDR1 is SGHRS and CDR2 YFSETQ. Trimming removed 1 base from V and 8 bases from J, with 9 bases in between. The CDR3 sequence is 13 residues long.

CDR3 residues: CASSILQGAGTEAFF. As DNA, the CDR3 is TGTGCCAGCAGCATCCTACAGGGGGCGGGCACTGAAGCTTTCTTT. The J gene is TRBJ1-1, the V gene TRBV11-2; 9 positions agree with TRBD1. This CDR3 region has 15 residues. Germline V gene sequence: CDR1 SGHAT, CDR2 FQNNGV. V was clipped by 5 bases and J by 4 bases; unmatched bases: 8.

This clone was seen just once. CDR3 amino acids: CASSDTSGGIPDTQYF. The CDR3 DNA is TGTGCCAGCAGCGACACTAGCGGGGGGATCCCAGATACGCAGTATTTT. The chain has TRBV7-8 and TRBJ2-3; 12 nucleotides line up with TRBD2. The CDR3 extends over 16 amino acids. Germline trimming cut 5 bases from V and 4 bases from J; bases unmatched to any gene: 7. Germline V lookup: CDR1 SGHVS, CDR2 FQNEAQ.

The V call is TRBV10-3, the J call TRBJ2-1, with D unresolved. Germline V gene lookup returns CDR1 ENHRY and CDR2 SYGVKD. The CDR3 consists of 13 residues. V lost 6 bases and J 6 bases, leaving 12 bases between the germline ends. CDR3 nucleotide sequence: TGTGCCATCAGCCCCGGGTCGCCCAATGAGCAGTTCTTC. It translates to CAISPGSPNEQFF.

The gene calls are TRBV5-1 and TRBJ2-3, with 7 nucleotides matching TRBD2. V shed 4 bases and J 4 bases; nucleotides not matched to a gene: 9. This CDR3 is 15 amino acids long. Per germline, CDR1 SGHRS and CDR2 YFSETQ. CDR3 loop: CASSPSGLGADTQYF. In nucleotides, the CDR3 is TGCGCCAGCAGCCCCAGTGGACTAGGGGCAGATACGCAGTATTTT.

The J gene is TRBJ1-3, the V gene TRBV6-5; 10 bases map to TRBD1. Germline CDR1 is MNHEY and CDR2 is SVGAGI. The trim removed 10 bases at V and 3 bases at J, leaving 6 bases unmatched. This CDR3 is 14 amino acids long. For the CDR3, the DNA is TGTGCCACCGAGACAGGGGGCCTTGGAAACACCATATATTTT. As protein: CATETGGLGNTIYF.

The chain recombines TRBV15 with TRBJ1-5; D is possibly TRBD1 (5 bases). Trimming left V 1 base short and J 1 base short, with 14 bases between. Germline CDR1 LNHNV, CDR2 YYDKDF (reference sequence). The CDR3 loop spans 17 amino acids. CDR3 protein: CATSRVAGSWSNQPQHF. CDR3 DNA: TGTGCCACCAGCAGAGTTGCAGGGTCATGGAGCAATCAGCCCCAGCATTTT.

This chain uses TRBV5-1 with TRBJ2-5; D remains unclear. CDR3 length equals 15 residues. V gave up 0 bases and J gave up 0 bases, with 9 bases separating them. From germline, CDR1 is SGHRS and CDR2 YFSETQ. For the CDR3, the DNA is TGCGCCAGCAGCTTGGTAGGCGGAAACCAAGAGACCCAGTACTTC. This translates into CASSLVGGNQETQYF.

The rearrangement links TRBV15 to TRBJ2-7; no firm D call. Germline V CDR1 and CDR2: LNHNV, YYDKDF (reference sequence). The V and J ends lost 6 bases and 2 bases respectively, with 14 bases between them. The CDR3 loop spans 14 amino acids. The CDR3 sequence: CATSTLGQTYEQYF. The CDR3 region has the DNA TGTGCCACCAGTACCCTGGGCCAGACCTACGAGCAGTACTTC.

The chain is built from TRBV30 and TRBJ1-2, with 7 bases lining up with TRBD1. CDR1 GTSNPN and CDR2 SVGIG come from the germline V gene (reference sequence). J gave up 4 bases and V 0 bases, and 5 bases lay outside the gene matches. The CDR3 extends over 14 amino acids. CDR3 in DNA: TGTGCCTGGAGTGTACTAGGACAGGCCTATGGCTACACCTTC. Amino acid sequence: CAWSVLGQAYGYTF.

The chain couples TRBV7-9 to TRBJ2-3; tentative D call: TRBD2 (6 bases). V was clipped by 8 bases and J by 4 bases, with 7 bases between them. The germline gives CDR1 SEHNR, CDR2 FQNEAQ (reference sequence). The CDR3 runs to 11 residues. The CDR3: CASGGSDTQYF. CDR3 sequence (DNA): TGTGCCAGCGGGGGGTCAGATACGCAGTATTTT.

The V call is TRBV7-9, the J call TRBJ2-2, with D perhaps TRBD1 (6 bases). The germline V gene encodes CDR1 SEHNR and CDR2 FQNEAQ (reference sequence). The CDR3 runs to 16 residues. V shed 0 bases and J shed 0 bases, with 8 bases lying between them. CDR3 bases: TGTGCCAGCAGCTTAGCGAAGGGGGCGAACACCGGGGAGCTGTTTTTT. Translating it yields CASSLAKGANTGELFF.

In its sample, this clone was seen a few times. This sequence joins TRBV4-1 and TRBJ2-5; D is ambiguous. The CDR3 has 15 amino acids. V was cut by 1 base and J by 5 bases, with 14 bases left in between. Germline CDR1 MGHRA, CDR2 YSYEKL. CDR3 nucleotide sequence: TGCGCCAGCAGCCAAGGTTCAGCGAGTGGGGAGACCCAGTACTTC. This translates into CASSQGSASGETQYF.

Concerning this clone: A read error may account for a junction end that differs from germline. V and J are TRBV29-1 and TRBJ1-2; the D gene is possibly TRBD1 (6 bases). From germline, CDR1 is SQVTM and CDR2 ANQGSEA. CDR3 size: 12 residues. The CDR3 DNA is TGCAGCGTTGCTACAGGGTTTGGTCCTTACGCCTTC. It specifies CSVATGFGPYAF.

The rearrangement links TRBV5-1 to TRBJ2-5; TRBD2 aligns across 8 bases. J was trimmed by 3 bases and V by 6 bases; bases with no gene match: 7. Germline-derived CDR1 and CDR2 are SGHRS and YFSETQ. The CDR3 has 14 amino acids. CDR3 nucleotides: TGCGCCAGCACCACCTATAGCGGGGAAGAGACCCAGTACTTC. Amino acids: CASTTYSGEETQYF.

This clone was observed once. The chain recombines TRBV2 with TRBJ1-4; 10 bases match TRBD1. Germline loops: CDR1 SNHLY, CDR2 FYNNEI. J was trimmed by 7 bases and V by 5 bases; bases with no gene match: 4. The CDR3 has 14 residues. The CDR3, as DNA: TGTGCCAGCAGTCCGGACAGGGGGAGTGAAAAACTGTTTTTT. Translation gives CASSPDRGSEKLFF.

In DNA form, the CDR3 reads TGTGCCAGCAGCGGAGAAGGTCGTTCACCCCTCCACTTT. It encodes CASSGEGRSPLHF. The rearrangement uses TRBV7-9 and TRBJ1-6; no clear D gene. The CDR3 is 13 amino acids. Trimming shortened V by 5 bases and J by 9 bases, and 11 bases separated the two germline ends. The germline CDR1 and CDR2 sequences are SEHNR and FQNEAQ (reference sequence).

Only one count was recorded for this clone. The J gene is TRBJ2-2, the V gene TRBV7-3; no clear D. The CDR3 length is 12 residues. CDR1 is SGHTA and CDR2 is FQGTGA in the germline V gene. Trimming pared 4 bases from V and 2 bases from J, leaving 2 bases between. The CDR3 region has the DNA TGTGCCAGCAGCTCTAACACCGGGGAGCTGTTTTTT. Amino acid sequence: CASSSNTGELFF.

This clone was observed a single time. The V gene is TRBV25-1, the J gene TRBJ1-5; possibly TRBD1 for D (6 bases). This CDR3 region has 13 residues. Trimming removed 6 bases from V and 6 bases from J, with 12 bases in between. Germline assignment: CDR1 MGHDK and CDR2 SYGVNS. The CDR3 loop is CASRRGLGQPQHF. CDR3 bases: TGTGCCAGCAGGCGGGGGCTTGGTCAGCCCCAGCATTTT.